These T cell receptor beta chains were read from a single sample in a study of T-cell reconstitution after alpha-beta-depleted transplantation in children. Using its own MiXCR run on the PCR reads, TCRdb lists one record per CDR3 protein. The sample contains approximately 120,000 distinct CDR3 sequences, around 9.8% of which appear only once. The sequenced sample was PBMCs, mostly from graft donor cells, obtained 180 days after TCRalphabeta/CD19-depleted stem cell transplant. The receptor source for this set is a girl younger than two who had a stem cell transplant for combined immunodeficiency, so the T cells may come from the graft donor. The CDR3 runs from the conserved cysteine through the conserved F or W. A D gene is named only where the DNA matches it firmly. Not all rows give a size; the values are once, few, many and, for expanded clones, a class.

j_call v_call d_call clone_size cdr3_aa cdr3_nt
TRBJ2-1 TRBV20-1 NA NA CSARTAASSFHNEQFF TGCAGTGCTAGAACAGCAGCGTCCTCCTTCCACAATGAGCAGTTCTTC
TRBJ2-3 TRBV7-2 NA NA CASSLVASRYGTDTQYF TGTGCCAGCAGCTTAGTAGCCTCTAGATACGGAACAGATACGCAGTATTTT
TRBJ2-2 TRBV5-1 TRBD1 NA CASSPVTGVGELFF TGCGCCAGCAGCCCCGTGACAGGGGTCGGGGAGCTGTTTTTT
TRBJ2-7 TRBV12-3/TRBV12-4 NA few CASSLGQHYEQYF TGTGCCAGCAGTCTTGGACAGCACTACGAGCAGTACTTC
TRBJ1-2 TRBV5-1 NA once CASSLWESYGYTF TGCGCCAGCAGCTTGTGGGAAAGCTATGGCTACACCTTC
TRBJ2-3 TRBV7-8 NA few CASSLGGVGDTQYF TGTGCCAGCAGCTTAGGAGGGGTAGGAGATACGCAGTATTTT
TRBJ2-5 TRBV7-3 NA few CASSLTPQETQYF TGTGCCAGCAGCCTCACACCCCAAGAGACCCAGTACTTC
TRBJ2-1 TRBV3-1 TRBD2 NA CASSPGLGVPGNEQFF TGTGCCAGCAGTCCGGGACTAGGGGTCCCTGGCAATGAGCAGTTCTTC
TRBJ2-1 TRBV20-1 NA NA CSARVANYNEQFF TGCAGTGCTAGAGTGGCAAACTACAATGAGCAGTTCTTC
TRBJ2-3 TRBV29-1 TRBD2 NA CSVEDRGGIAGWGTDTQYF TGCAGCGTTGAAGATCGTGGGGGTATAGCGGGGTGGGGCACAGATACGCAGTATTTT
TRBJ2-7 TRBV6-1 NA few CASSESRTVSYEQYF TGTGCCAGCAGTGAATCCAGGACGGTCTCCTACGAGCAGTACTTC
TRBJ2-1 TRBV25-1 TRBD2 NA CASSEEVRTSGTSYNEQFF TGTGCCAGCAGTGAAGAGGTTAGGACTAGCGGGACCTCCTACAATGAGCAGTTCTTC
TRBJ2-3 TRBV12-3/TRBV12-4 TRBD1 many CASSWDRGTDTQYF TGTGCCAGCAGTTGGGACAGAGGGACAGATACGCAGTATTTT
TRBJ2-7 TRBV6-1 NA few CASQGHGQADEQYF TGTGCCAGTCAGGGACACGGACAAGCGGACGAGCAGTACTTC
TRBJ2-7 TRBV7-2 TRBD2 few CASSLGREGRDEQYF TGTGCCAGCAGCTTAGGGCGGGAGGGCCGCGACGAGCAGTACTTC
TRBJ2-1 TRBV9 NA NA CASSRPGTAGSSYNEQFF TGTGCCAGCAGCCGCCCGGGTACTGCGGGGAGCTCCTACAATGAGCAGTTCTTC
TRBJ2-7 TRBV10-3 TRBD2 NA CAITGTSGRKEQYF TGTGCCATCACGGGGACTAGCGGGAGAAAAGAGCAGTACTTC
TRBJ1-5 TRBV27 NA few CASSRWALLNQPQHF TGTGCCAGCAGTCGTTGGGCCCTATTAAATCAGCCCCAGCATTTT
TRBJ2-7 TRBV20-1 TRBD2 few CSARVSGRAKEQYF TGCAGTGCTAGAGTTAGCGGGAGGGCGAAAGAGCAGTACTTC
TRBJ1-2 TRBV15 NA NA CATSRDRGAVNYGYTF TGTGCCACCAGCAGAGATCGGGGGGCGGTTAACTATGGCTACACCTTC
TRBJ1-5 TRBV28 NA NA CASRGLGNQPQHF TGTGCCAGCAGGGGGCTGGGCAATCAGCCCCAGCATTTT
TRBJ1-1 TRBV25-1 TRBD1 few CASSAAPGTGFGTEAFF TGTGCCAGCAGTGCCGCTCCCGGGACAGGGTTTGGCACTGAAGCTTTCTTT
TRBJ2-2 TRBV20-1 NA few CSARGQDRNTGELFF TGCAGTGCTAGAGGACAGGACAGGAACACCGGGGAGCTGTTTTTT
TRBJ2-1 TRBV20-1 TRBD2 few CSARAGTSGSNEQFF TGCAGTGCTAGGGCCGGGACTAGCGGGAGCAATGAGCAGTTCTTC
TRBJ2-1 TRBV6-5 TRBD2 few CASSYGLAGGPWGNEQFF TGTGCCAGCAGTTACGGGCTAGCGGGAGGGCCGTGGGGGAATGAGCAGTTCTTC
TRBJ2-1 TRBV10-3 NA many CASSGPYNEQFF TGCGCTTCCTCGGGACCTTACAATGAGCAGTTCTTC
TRBJ2-7 TRBV12-3/TRBV12-4 NA few CASSPRAPRGEQYF TGTGCCAGCAGTCCTAGGGCCCCCCGGGGCGAGCAGTACTTC
TRBJ2-5 TRBV6-5 NA NA CASSNLPGETQYF TGTGCCAGCAGTAACCTTCCCGGGGAGACCCAGTACTTC